The next 15 T cell receptor beta chains were all read from a single sample in a study of shared clonotypes between healthy human individuals. Assay used: immunoSEQ multiplex PCR; TCRdb lists only in-frame clones, some missing. This table holds 950,000 to 1,300,000 clones, 70% to 80% found once. Sequenced material: memory CD4+ T cells sorted from blood. The subset here: CD45RA-negative fraction. Receptors originate from a young man in good health.

The V gene is TRBV29-1, the J gene TRBJ2-3, with D perhaps TRBD1 (6 bases). In germline, CDR1 is SQVTM, CDR2 ANQGSEA. Trimming took off 4 bases at V and 0 bases at J, with 11 bases between the two ends. This CDR3 comprises 14 residues. The DNA for the CDR3 is TGCAGCGTTGCGAGAGGACAGAGCACAGATACGCAGTATTTT. It yields the protein CSVARGQSTDTQYF.

The J gene is TRBJ2-6, the V gene TRBV5-8, with D perhaps given as TRBD1 or TRBD2 (5 bases each). The CDR3 has 14 amino acids. Trimming removed 4 bases from V and 4 bases from J, with 9 bases in between. Looked up from germline, CDR1 is SGHTS and CDR2 is YDEGEE. The CDR3, as DNA: TGTGCCAGCAGCCCCAGGGACGGGGCCAACGTCCTGACTTTC. Translated: CASSPRDGANVLTF.

The rearrangement uses TRBV7-2 and TRBJ2-1; TRBD2 matches at 10 bases. V trimming: 5 bases; J trimming: 4 bases; junction bases outside the gene matches: 8. Per the germline V gene, CDR1 is SGHTA and CDR2 is FQGNSA. CDR3 size: 16 residues. As DNA, the CDR3 is TGTGCCAGCAGCCCCGGAGCGGGGGGGCCTTACAATGAGCAGTTCTTC. This translates into CASSPGAGGPYNEQFF.

The V gene is TRBV27, the J gene TRBJ1-1, with a tentative D call TRBD1 (6 bases). The CDR3 covers 13 residues. Germline-derived CDR1 and CDR2 are MNHEY and SMNVEV (reference sequence). V lost 5 bases to trimming and J lost 5 bases, with 12 bases between them. CDR3 sequence reads: CASSVDRLTEAFF. The CDR3 DNA is TGTGCCAGCAGTGTCGACAGGCTAACTGAAGCTTTCTTT.

This chain joins TRBV4-2 and TRBJ2-7, with D unclear. Germline assignment: CDR1 LGHNA and CDR2 YNFKEQ. The CDR3 extends over 16 amino acids. V dropped 0 bases and J dropped 3 bases, with 15 bases sitting between them. The CDR3 sequence: CASSQEGTVIYYEQYF. The CDR3 DNA reads TGTGCCAGCAGCCAAGAGGGCACCGTTATTTACTACGAGCAGTACTTC.

The CDR3 is CASSQQGAGETQYF. The DNA for the CDR3 is TGTGCCAGCAGCCAACAGGGGGCGGGAGAGACCCAGTACTTC. The chain is built from TRBV11-2 and TRBJ2-5, with 9 bases lining up with TRBD1. Germline CDR1 is SGHAT and CDR2 is FQNNGV. Germline trimming cut 5 bases from V and 4 bases from J; bases unmatched to any gene: 5. The CDR3 spans 14 residues.

This clone was counted a few times. The rearrangement joins TRBV5-1 to TRBJ2-5, with D possibly being TRBD2 (5 bases). CDR3 length equals 17 residues. Trimming took 1 base from V and 0 from J, leaving 16 bases between them. CDR1 and CDR2 from the germline V gene are SGHRS and YFSETQ. The CDR3 coding sequence is TGCGCCAGCAGCTTGCTTAGCTGGCGGGCCTACCAAGAGACCCAGTACTTC. This codes for CASSLLSWRAYQETQYF.

The V gene is TRBV6-1, the J gene TRBJ1-1; D call uncertain. This CDR3 contains 11 residues. Germline lookup yields CDR1 MNHNS and CDR2 SASEGT. Trimming took off 0 bases at V and 10 bases at J, with 6 bases between the two ends. In nucleotides, the CDR3 is TGTGCCAGCAGTGAAGCGCCCGGAGCTTTCTTT. It encodes CASSEAPGAFF.

The V call is TRBV2, the J call TRBJ2-5; 11 positions match TRBD2. CDR1 and CDR2 from the germline V gene are SNHLY and FYNNEI. This CDR3 has 16 residues. V was clipped by 3 bases and J by 5 bases; unmatched bases: 8. The CDR3 sequence: CASSERLAGPAETQYF. The DNA for the CDR3 is TGTGCCAGCAGTGAGAGACTAGCGGGACCCGCCGAGACCCAGTACTTC.

The V call is TRBV13, the J call TRBJ1-5; tentatively, D is TRBD1 (5 bases). V lost 0 bases to trimming and J lost 7 bases, with 10 bases between them. Germline CDR1 PRHDT, CDR2 FYEKMQ (reference sequence). The CDR3 spans 14 residues. The CDR3 DNA sequence: TGTGCCAGCAGCTTAGGCAGGGAGAGGCAGCCCCAGCATTTT. It codes for CASSLGRERQPQHF.

This clone was picked up many times. The chain recombines TRBV10-3 with TRBJ2-1; 9 bases are shared with TRBD2. V lost 4 bases, J lost 7 bases, and 8 bases stayed unmatched. CDR3 size: 15 residues. Germline V gene lookup returns CDR1 ENHRY and CDR2 SYGVKD. CDR3 in amino acids: CAISAGSGSGNEQFF. The CDR3 DNA follows: TGTGCCATCAGTGCGGGTAGCGGGAGTGGGAATGAGCAGTTCTTC.

This clone was recorded once. Its ends do not fully match the called genes, so a read error is possible. This rearrangement joins TRBV7-7 to TRBJ2-2, with 8 positions matching TRBD1. This CDR3 has 16 amino acids. Germline lookup yields CDR1 SSHAT and CDR2 FNYEAQ (reference sequence). The chain's CDR3 is CASSPRTGSNTGELFF. CDR3 DNA sequence: TGTGCTAGCAGCCCACGGACAGGGTCGAACACCGGGGAGCTGTTTTTT.

The gene calls are TRBV5-4 and TRBJ2-7; D may be TRBD1 or TRBD2 (5 bases each). The germline V gene encodes CDR1 SGHNT and CDR2 YYREEE (reference sequence). V shed 0 bases and J shed 0 bases, with 10 bases lying between them. The CDR3 sequence is 15 residues long. The CDR3 sequence is CASSLAGRASYEQYF. For the CDR3, the DNA is TGTGCCAGCAGCTTGGCGGGGCGGGCCTCCTACGAGCAGTACTTC.

The CDR3 nucleotides are TGTGCCAGCAGCTCGGCAGGGACAGATACGCAGTATTTT. Translation: CASSSAGTDTQYF. This sequence joins TRBV5-6 and TRBJ2-3; D is perhaps TRBD1 (5 bases). Trimming stripped 3 bases from V and 3 bases from J, with 8 bases between. CDR1 is SGHDT and CDR2 is YYEEEE in the germline V gene. The CDR3 contains 13 residues.

The V and J genes are TRBV18 and TRBJ1-2, with D possibly matching TRBD1 (6 bases). CDR1 and CDR2 from the germline V gene are KGHSH and LQKENI. This CDR3 spans 14 amino acids. V lost 2 bases to trimming and J lost 6 bases, with 13 bases between them. Here the CDR3 DNA reads TGTGCCAGCTCACCATACAGGGTAGAGGATGGCTACACCTTC. Its translation: CASSPYRVEDGYTF.